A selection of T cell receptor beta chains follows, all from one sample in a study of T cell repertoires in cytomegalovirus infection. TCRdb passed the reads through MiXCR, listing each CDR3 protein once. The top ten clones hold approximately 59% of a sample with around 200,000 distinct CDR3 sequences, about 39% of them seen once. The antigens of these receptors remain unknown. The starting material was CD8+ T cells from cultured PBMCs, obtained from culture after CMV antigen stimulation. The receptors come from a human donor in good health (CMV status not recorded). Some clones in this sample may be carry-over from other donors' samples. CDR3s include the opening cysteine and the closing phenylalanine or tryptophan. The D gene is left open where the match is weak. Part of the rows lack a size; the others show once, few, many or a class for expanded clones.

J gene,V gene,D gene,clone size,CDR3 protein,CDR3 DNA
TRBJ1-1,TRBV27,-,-,CASRGITEAFF,TGTGCCAGCAGAGGGATCACTGAAGCTTTCTTT
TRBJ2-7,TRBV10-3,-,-,CAISEGGGYEQYF,TGTGCCATCAGTGAAGGGGGGGGCTACGAGCAGTACTTC
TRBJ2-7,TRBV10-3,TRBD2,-,CAISESTGLAVYEQYF,TGTGCCATCAGTGAGTCGACGGGACTAGCTGTCTACGAGCAGTACTTC
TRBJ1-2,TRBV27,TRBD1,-,CASRSGGSDGYTF,TGTGCCAGCAGATCAGGGGGCTCGGATGGCTACACCTTC
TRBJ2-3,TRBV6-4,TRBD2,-,CASSVEAGRADTQYF,TGTGCCAGCAGTGTGGAAGCGGGGCGGGCAGATACGCAGTATTTT
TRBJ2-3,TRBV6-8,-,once,CASSYRGAITTDTQYF,TGTGCCAGCAGTTATCGGGGGGCGATTACTACAGATACGCAGTATTTT
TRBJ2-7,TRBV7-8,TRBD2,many,CASSLGLAGDDYYEQYF,TGTGCCAGCAGCTTAGGGCTAGCGGGGGATGATTACTACGAGCAGTACTTC
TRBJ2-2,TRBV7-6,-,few,CASLTRVPRTGELFF,TGTGCCAGCCTGACAAGGGTACCCCGGACCGGGGAGCTGTTTTTT
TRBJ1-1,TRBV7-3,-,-,CASSLGGRFTEAFF,TGTGCCAGCAGCCTGGGGGGTCGCTTCACTGAAGCTTTCTTT
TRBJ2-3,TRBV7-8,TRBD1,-,CASITGVSSTDTQYF,TGTGCCAGCATTACAGGGGTTTCTAGCACAGATACGCAGTATTTT
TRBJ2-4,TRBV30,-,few,CASRTVAKNIQYF,TGTGCCTCCCGGACCGTAGCCAAAAACATTCAGTACTTC
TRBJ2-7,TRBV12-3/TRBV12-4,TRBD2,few,CASSLSGVLYEQYF,TGTGCCAGTAGCTTGAGCGGGGTTCTCTACGAGCAGTACTTC
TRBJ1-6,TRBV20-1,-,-,CSASPDSNNSPLHF,TGCAGTGCTTCCCCGGACAGTAATAATTCACCCCTCCACTTT
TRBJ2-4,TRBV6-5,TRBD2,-,CASSYGLAGWKNIQYF,TGTGCCAGCAGTTATGGACTAGCGGGCTGGAAAAACATTCAGTACTTC
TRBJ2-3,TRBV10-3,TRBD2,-,CAITPGSGGTDTQYF,TGTGCCATCACCCCGGGTAGCGGGGGCACAGATACGCAGTATTTT
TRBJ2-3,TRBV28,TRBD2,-,CASSSTGGAFRPDTQYF,TGTGCCAGCAGTTCGACCGGGGGGGCATTCAGGCCAGATACGCAGTATTTT
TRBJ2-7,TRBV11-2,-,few,CASSTSSYEQYF,TGTGCCAGCAGCACTTCTTCCTACGAGCAGTACTTC
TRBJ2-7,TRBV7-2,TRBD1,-,CASSLDRTGADEQYF,TGTGCCAGCAGCTTAGATCGGACAGGGGCCGACGAGCAGTACTTC
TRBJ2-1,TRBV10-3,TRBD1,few,CAISGGQGIVNEQFF,TGTGCCATCAGTGGGGGACAGGGAATAGTCAATGAGCAGTTCTTC
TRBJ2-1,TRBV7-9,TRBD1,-,CASSLGVGKGASYNEQFF,TGTGCCAGCAGCTTAGGGGTGGGGAAGGGGGCTTCCTACAATGAGCAGTTCTTC
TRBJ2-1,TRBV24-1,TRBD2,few,CATSVQTGTSVTEVLRNEQFF,TGTGCCACCAGTGTGCAAACCGGGACTAGCGTTACAGAGGTCCTCAGGAATGAGCAGTTCTTC
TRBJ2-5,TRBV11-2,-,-,CASSLEGRGGETQYF,TGTGCCAGCAGCTTAGAAGGCAGGGGAGGGGAGACCCAGTACTTC
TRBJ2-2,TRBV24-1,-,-,CATSDQANTGELFF,TGTGCCACCAGTGACCAAGCTAACACCGGGGAGCTGTTTTTT
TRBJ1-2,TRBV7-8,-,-,CASSLPWGEGGSWDGYTF,TGTGCCAGCAGCCTCCCCTGGGGAGAGGGTGGAAGTTGGGACGGCTACACCTTC
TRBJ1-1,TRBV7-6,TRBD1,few,CASSSGTGPMNTEAFF,TGTGCCAGCAGCTCGGGGACAGGGCCCATGAACACTGAAGCTTTCTTT
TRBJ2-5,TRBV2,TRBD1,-,CAGRGLEEAQYF,TGTGCCGGCAGGGGGCTGGAAGAGGCCCAGTACTTC
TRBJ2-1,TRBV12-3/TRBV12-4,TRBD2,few,CASSFGTSGRGRSYNEQFF,TGTGCCAGCAGTTTTGGGACTAGCGGGAGGGGGAGGTCCTACAATGAGCAGTTCTTC
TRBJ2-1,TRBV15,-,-,CATSRERYNEQFF,TGTGCCACCAGCAGAGAACGGTACAATGAGCAGTTCTTC
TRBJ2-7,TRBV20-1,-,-,CSASGHLYEQYF,TGCAGTGCTAGCGGACACCTCTACGAGCAGTACTTC
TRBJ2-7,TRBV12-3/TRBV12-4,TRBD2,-,CASSGSGGRYEQYF,TGTGCCAGCAGTGGCAGCGGGGGCAGGTACGAGCAGTACTTC
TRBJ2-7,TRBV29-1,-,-,CSAAHRGGEQYF,TGCAGCGCCGCGCACAGGGGAGGTGAGCAGTACTTC
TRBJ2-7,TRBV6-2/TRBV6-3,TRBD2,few,CASSRLAGGGEQYF,TGTGCCAGCAGTAGACTAGCGGGAGGAGGCGAGCAGTACTTC
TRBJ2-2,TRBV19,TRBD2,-,CASSPRLAGVGDGELFF,TGTGCCAGTAGCCCTCGACTAGCGGGGGTTGGGGACGGGGAGCTGTTTTTT
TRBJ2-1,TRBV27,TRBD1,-,CASSNYPGQGAYEQFF,TGTGCCAGCAGTAACTATCCGGGACAGGGGGCGTATGAGCAGTTCTTC
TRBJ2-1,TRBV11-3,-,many,CASSLVASVHNEQFF,TGTGCCAGCAGCTTAGTCGCTAGCGTCCACAATGAGCAGTTCTTC
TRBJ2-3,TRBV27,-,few,CASSLSRGDSTQYF,TGTGCCAGCAGTTTATCGAGAGGTGATTCTACGCAGTATTTT
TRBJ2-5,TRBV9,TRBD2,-,CASSVVGARTSAETQYF,TGTGCCAGCAGCGTAGTCGGGGCCAGGACTAGCGCTGAGACCCAGTACTTC
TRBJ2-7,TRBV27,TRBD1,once,CASSYGQVNYEQYF,TGTGCCAGCAGTTATGGACAGGTAAACTACGAGCAGTACTTC
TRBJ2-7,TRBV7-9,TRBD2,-,CASTPGGGPTYEQYF,TGTGCCAGCACCCCCGGGGGGGGGCCGACCTACGAGCAGTACTTC
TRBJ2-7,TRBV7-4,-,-,CASSLGAAKGEEQYF,TGTGCCAGCAGCTTAGGGGCAGCGAAGGGGGAAGAGCAGTACTTC
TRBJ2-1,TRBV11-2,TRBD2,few,CASSLEVAGGPPYNEQFF,TGTGCCAGCAGCTTAGAAGTAGCGGGAGGGCCCCCTTACAATGAGCAGTTCTTC
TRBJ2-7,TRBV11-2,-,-,CASSPTDYSYEQYF,TGTGCCAGCAGCCCGACAGATTACTCCTACGAGCAGTACTTC
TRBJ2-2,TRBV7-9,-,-,CASSDRYASGELFF,TGTGCCAGCTCGGACAGATATGCTTCCGGGGAGCTGTTTTTT
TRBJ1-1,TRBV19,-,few,CASSPTVMNTEAFF,TGTGCCAGTAGCCCGACGGTCATGAACACTGAAGCTTTCTTT
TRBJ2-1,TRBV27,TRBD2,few,CASSFGLAAYNEQFF,TGTGCCAGCAGTTTCGGACTAGCGGCCTACAATGAGCAGTTCTTC
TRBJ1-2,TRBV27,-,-,CASSWGPANYGYTF,TGTGCCAGCAGTTGGGGACCGGCTAACTATGGCTACACCTTC
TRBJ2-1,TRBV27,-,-,CASTPSVRAYNEQFF,TGTGCCAGCACCCCCTCGGTTCGCGCCTACAATGAGCAGTTCTTC
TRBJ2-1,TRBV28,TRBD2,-,CASTLAGSGYNEQFF,TGTGCCAGCACTTTAGCGGGAAGTGGGTACAATGAGCAGTTCTTC